This T cell receptor (beta chain) was captured by sequencing in a study of beta chain features in type 1 diabetes. Findings and limits, study-wide: The similarity of naive, central memory and Treg TCRB repertoires appeared greater among patients than among healthy donors.

Turning to this clone: Antigen specificity is unknown.

V was shortened by 3 bases and J by 5 bases, with 13 bases between the two germline ends. Germline V gene sequence: CDR1 KGHSH, CDR2 LQKENI. The CDR3 totals 14 residues. Sequenced material consisted of expressed TCRB transcripts (all of the isolated RNA was reverse transcribed). Profiled with immunoSEQ multiplex PCR; TCRdb holds only in-frame clones, not every one. The data hold around 310,000 clones, with approximately 10% observed a single time. Material for sequencing was naive CD4+ T cells from blood. The rearrangement joins TRBV18 to TRBJ1-2; D is ambiguous. The clonotype comes from a woman in her 30s in good health. The CDR3 nucleotides are TGTGCCAGCTCACCGCAGCGGGGATGGTATGGCTACACCTTC. This codes for CASSPQRGWYGYTF. The full variable domain, with the rest looked up from reference TRBV18 and TRBJ1-2, is NAGVMQNPRHLVRRRGQEARLRCSPMKGHSHVYWYRQLPEEGLKFMVYLQKENIIDESGMPKERFSAEFPKEGPSILRIQQVVRGDSAAYFCASSPQRGWYGYTFGSGTRLTVV.